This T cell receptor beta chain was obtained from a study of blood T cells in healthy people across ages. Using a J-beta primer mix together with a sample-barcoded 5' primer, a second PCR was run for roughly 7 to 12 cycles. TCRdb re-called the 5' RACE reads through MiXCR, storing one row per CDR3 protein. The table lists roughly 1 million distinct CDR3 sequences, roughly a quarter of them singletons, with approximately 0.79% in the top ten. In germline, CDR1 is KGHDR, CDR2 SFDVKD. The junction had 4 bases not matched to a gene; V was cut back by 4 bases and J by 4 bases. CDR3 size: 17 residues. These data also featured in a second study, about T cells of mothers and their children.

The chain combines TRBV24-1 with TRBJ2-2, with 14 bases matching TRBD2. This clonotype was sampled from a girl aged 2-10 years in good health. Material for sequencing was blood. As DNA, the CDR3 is TGTGCCACCAGTGACCCGACTAGCGGGAGGGCCACCGGGGAGCTGTTTTTT. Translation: CATSDPTSGRATGELFF.